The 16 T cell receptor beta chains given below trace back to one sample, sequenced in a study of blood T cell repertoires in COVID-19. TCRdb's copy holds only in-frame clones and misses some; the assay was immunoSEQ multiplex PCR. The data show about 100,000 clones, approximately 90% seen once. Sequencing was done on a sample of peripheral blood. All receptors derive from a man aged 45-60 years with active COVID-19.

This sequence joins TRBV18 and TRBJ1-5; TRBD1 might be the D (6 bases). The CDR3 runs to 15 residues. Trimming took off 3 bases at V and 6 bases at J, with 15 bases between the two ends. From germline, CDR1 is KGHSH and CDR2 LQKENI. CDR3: CASSPGAGAGQPQHF. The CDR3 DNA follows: TGTGCCAGCTCACCCGGGGCAGGGGCGGGTCAGCCCCAGCATTTT.

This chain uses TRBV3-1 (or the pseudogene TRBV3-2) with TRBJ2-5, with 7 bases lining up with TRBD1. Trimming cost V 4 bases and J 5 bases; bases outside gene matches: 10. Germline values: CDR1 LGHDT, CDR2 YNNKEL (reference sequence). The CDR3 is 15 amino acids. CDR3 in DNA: TGTGCCAGCAGCCCCGGGGACAGCATATCGGAGACCCAGTACTTC. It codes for CASSPGDSISETQYF.

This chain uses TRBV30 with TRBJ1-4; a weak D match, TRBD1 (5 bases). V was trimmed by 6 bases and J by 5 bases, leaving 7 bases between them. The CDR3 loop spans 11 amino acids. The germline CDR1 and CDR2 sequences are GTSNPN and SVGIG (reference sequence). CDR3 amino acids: CACYRNEKLFF. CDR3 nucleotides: TGTGCCTGTTACAGGAATGAAAAACTGTTTTTT.

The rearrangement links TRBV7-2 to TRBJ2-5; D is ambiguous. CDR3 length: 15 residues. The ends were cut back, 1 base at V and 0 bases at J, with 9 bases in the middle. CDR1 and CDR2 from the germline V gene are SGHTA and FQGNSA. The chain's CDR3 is CASSLGLKNQETQYF. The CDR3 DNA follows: TGTGCCAGCAGCTTAGGACTGAAGAACCAAGAGACCCAGTACTTC.

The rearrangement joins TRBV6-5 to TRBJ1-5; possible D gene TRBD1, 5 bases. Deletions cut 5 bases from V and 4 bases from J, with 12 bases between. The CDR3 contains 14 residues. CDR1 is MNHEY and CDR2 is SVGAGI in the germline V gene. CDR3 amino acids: CASSHDSINQPQHF. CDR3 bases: TGTGCCAGCAGTCACGACAGTATTAATCAGCCCCAGCATTTT.

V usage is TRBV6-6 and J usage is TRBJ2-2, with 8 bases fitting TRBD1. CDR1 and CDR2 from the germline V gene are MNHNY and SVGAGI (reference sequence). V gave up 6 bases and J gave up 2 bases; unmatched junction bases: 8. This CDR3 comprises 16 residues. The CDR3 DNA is TGTGCCAGCAGGGACAGGGCGAACTCCAACACCGGGGAGCTGTTTTTT. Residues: CASRDRANSNTGELFF.

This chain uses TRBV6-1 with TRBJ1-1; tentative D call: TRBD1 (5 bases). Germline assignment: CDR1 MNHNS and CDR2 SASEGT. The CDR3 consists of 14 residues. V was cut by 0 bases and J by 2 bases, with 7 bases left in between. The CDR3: CASSEAQGNTEAFF. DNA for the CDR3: TGTGCCAGCAGTGAAGCCCAGGGAAACACTGAAGCTTTCTTT.

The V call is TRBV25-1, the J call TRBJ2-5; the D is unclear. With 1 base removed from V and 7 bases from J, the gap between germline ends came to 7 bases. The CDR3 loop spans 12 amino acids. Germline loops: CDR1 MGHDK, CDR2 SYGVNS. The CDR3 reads CASSESYGTQYF. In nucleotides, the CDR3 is TGTGCCAGCAGTGAATCGTACGGGACCCAGTACTTC.

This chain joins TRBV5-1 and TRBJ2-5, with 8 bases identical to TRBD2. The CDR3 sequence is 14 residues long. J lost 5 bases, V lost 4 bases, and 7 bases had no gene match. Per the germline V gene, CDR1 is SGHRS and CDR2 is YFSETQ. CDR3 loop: CASSPREGRETQYF. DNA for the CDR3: TGCGCCAGCAGCCCCCGGGAGGGCAGGGAGACCCAGTACTTC.

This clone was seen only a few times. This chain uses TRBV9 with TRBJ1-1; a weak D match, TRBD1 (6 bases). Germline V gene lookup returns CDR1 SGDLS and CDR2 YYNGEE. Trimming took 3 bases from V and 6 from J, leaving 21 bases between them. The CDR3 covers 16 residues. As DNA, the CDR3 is TGTGCCAGCAGCGCTGCCCCGTCAGGGGTGTGGGCTGAAGCTTTCTTT. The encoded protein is CASSAAPSGVWAEAFF.

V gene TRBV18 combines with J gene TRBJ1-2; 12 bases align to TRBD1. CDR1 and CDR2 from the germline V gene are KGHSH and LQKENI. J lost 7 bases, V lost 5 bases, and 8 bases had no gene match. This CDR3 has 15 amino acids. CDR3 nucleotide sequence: TGTGCCAGCTCAGGGGACAGGGGGCGGATAGCTGGCTACACCTTC. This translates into CASSGDRGRIAGYTF.

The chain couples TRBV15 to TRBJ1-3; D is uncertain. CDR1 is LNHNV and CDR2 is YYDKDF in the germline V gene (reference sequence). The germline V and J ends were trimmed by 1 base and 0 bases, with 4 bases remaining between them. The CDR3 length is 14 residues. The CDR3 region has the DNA TGTGCCACCAGCAGAGGTCTCTCTGGAAACACCATATATTTT. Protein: CATSRGLSGNTIYF.

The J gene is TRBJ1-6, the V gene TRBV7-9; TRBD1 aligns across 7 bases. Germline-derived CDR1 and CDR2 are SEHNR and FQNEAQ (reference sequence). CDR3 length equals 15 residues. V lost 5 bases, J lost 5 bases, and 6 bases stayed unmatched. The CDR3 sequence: CASSGGTVHNSPLHF. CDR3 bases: TGTGCCAGCAGCGGGGGGACAGTCCATAATTCACCCCTCCACTTT. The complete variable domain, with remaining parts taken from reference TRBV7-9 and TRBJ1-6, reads DTGVSQNPRHKITKRGQNVTFRCDPISEHNRLYWYRQTLGQGPEFLTYFQNEAQLEKSRLLSDRFSAERPKGSFSTLEIQRTEQGDSAMYLCASSGGTVHNSPLHFGNGTRLTVT.

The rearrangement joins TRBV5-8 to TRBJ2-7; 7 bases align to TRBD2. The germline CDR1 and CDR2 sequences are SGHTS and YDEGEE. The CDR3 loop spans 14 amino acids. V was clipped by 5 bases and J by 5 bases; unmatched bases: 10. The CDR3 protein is CASRLPGGGHEQYF. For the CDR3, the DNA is TGTGCCAGCAGACTGCCGGGGGGTGGCCACGAGCAGTACTTC.

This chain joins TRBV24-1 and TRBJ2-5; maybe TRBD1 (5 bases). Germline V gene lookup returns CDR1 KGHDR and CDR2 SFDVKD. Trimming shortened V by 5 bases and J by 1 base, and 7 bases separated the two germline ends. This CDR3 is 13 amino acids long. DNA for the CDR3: TGTGCCACCAGTGCAGGGATCCAAGAGACCCAGTACTTC. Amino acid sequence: CATSAGIQETQYF.

DNA of the CDR3: TGTGCCAGCAGCTCCATAGGAGGCGAGGAAGCTTTCTTT. The encoded protein is CASSSIGGEEAFF. The chain couples TRBV3-1 (or the pseudogene TRBV3-2) to TRBJ1-1; D gene unclear. The CDR3 extends over 13 amino acids. The V gene's germline CDR1 is LGHDT and CDR2 YNNKEL (reference sequence). V gave up 5 bases and J gave up 8 bases, with 15 bases separating them.